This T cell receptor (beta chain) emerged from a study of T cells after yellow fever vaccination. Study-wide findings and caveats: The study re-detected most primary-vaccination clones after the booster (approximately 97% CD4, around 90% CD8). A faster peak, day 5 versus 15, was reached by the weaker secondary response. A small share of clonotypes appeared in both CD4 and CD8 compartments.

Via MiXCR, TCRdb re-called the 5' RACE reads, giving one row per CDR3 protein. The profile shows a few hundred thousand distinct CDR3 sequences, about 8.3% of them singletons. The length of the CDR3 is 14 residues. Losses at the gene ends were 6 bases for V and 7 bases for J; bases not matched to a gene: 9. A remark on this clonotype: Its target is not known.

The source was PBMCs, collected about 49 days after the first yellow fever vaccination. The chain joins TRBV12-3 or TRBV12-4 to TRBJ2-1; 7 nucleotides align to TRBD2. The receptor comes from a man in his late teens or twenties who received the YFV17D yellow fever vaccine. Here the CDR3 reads CASRDLRRGNEQFF. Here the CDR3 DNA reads TGTGCCAGCAGGGACTTGAGGCGGGGGAATGAGCAGTTCTTC.